Here is one T cell receptor (beta chain) with its context. Its matching antigen is unknown. Distinct nucleotide sequences in the sample also encode this CDR3. The CDR3 sequence is 11 residues long. Trimming left V 3 bases short and J 3 bases short, with 5 bases between. Germline V gene lookup returns CDR1 GTSNPN and CDR2 SVGIG (reference sequence). The data belong to a study of shared clonotypes between healthy human individuals. Assay: immunoSEQ multiplex PCR; the TCRdb copy retains only in-frame clones and omits some. The sample gives more than 1 million clones, approximately 80% of which show up once; more than 0.5% is in the top ten. Findings of the study overall: Among a handful of donors, approximately 5% of naive CD4 clonotypes were found in common.

The chain joins TRBV30 to TRBJ2-5; D is unclear. Material for sequencing was memory CD4+ T cells from PBMCs. Subset indicated: CD45RA-negative fraction. This TCR was sampled from a man aged 18 to 30 in good health. Some clones in this sample may be carry-over from other donors' samples. As DNA, the CDR3 is TGTGCCTGGAGAACGGAAGAGACCCAGTACTTC. Protein product: CAWRTEETQYF.